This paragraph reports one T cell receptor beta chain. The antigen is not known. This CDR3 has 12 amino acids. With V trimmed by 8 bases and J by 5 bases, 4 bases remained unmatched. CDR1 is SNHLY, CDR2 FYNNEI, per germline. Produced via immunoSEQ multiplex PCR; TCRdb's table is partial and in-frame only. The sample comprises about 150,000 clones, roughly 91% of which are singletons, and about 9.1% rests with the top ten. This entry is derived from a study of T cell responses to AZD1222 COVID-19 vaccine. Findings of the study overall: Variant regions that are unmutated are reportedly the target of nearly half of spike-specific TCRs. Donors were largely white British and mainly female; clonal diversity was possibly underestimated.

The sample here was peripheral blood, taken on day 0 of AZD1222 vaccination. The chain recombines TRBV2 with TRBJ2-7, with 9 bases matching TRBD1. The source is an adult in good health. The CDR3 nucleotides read TGTGCCAGCGTGAGGACAGGGGACGAGCAGTACTTC. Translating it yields CASVRTGDEQYF.